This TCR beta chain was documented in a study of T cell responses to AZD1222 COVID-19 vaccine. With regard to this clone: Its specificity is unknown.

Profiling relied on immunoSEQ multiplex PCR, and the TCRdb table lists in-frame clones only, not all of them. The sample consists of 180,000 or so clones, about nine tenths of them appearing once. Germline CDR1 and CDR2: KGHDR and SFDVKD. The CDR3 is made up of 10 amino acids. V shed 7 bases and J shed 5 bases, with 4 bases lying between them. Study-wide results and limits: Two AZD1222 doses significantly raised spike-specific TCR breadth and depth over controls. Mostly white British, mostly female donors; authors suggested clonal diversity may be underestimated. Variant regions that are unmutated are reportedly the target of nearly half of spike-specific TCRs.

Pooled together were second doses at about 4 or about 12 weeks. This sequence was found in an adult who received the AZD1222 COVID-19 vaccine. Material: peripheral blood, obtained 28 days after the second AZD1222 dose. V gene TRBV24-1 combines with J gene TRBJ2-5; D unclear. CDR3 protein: CATRMETQYF. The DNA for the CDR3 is TGTGCCACCAGGATGGAGACCCAGTACTTC.